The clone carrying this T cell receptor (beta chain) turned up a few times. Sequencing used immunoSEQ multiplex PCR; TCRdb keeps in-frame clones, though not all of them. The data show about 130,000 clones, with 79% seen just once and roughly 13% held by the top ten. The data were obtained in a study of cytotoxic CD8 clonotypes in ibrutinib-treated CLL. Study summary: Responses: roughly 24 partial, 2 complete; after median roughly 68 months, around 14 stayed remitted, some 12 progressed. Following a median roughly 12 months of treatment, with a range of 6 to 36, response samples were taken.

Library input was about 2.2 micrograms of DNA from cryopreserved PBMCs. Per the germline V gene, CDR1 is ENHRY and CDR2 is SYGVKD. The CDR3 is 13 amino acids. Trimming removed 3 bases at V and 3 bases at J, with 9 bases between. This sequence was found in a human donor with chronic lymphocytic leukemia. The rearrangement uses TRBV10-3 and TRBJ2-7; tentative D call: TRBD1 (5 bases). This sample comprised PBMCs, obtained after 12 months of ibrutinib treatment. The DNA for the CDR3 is TGTGCCATCAGTGAAAGACAGCGCTACGAGCAGTACTTC. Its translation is CAISERQRYEQYF.